The rows below give T cell receptor beta chains drawn from one sample of a study of tumor-infiltrating lymphocytes in primary liver carcinoma. TCRdb itself ran the multiplex PCR reads through MiXCR, one entry per CDR3 protein. The top ten clones hold 15% to 20% of a sample with about 190,000 distinct CDR3 sequences, roughly 80% of them seen once. The source material was tumor tissue from primary liver carcinoma. The receptors were gathered from a man aged 40-50 years with primary liver carcinoma and hepatitis B virus infection. The CDR3 runs from the conserved cysteine through the conserved F or W.

v_call,cdr3_length,j_call,cdr3_aa
TRBV4-3,16,TRBJ1-6,CASSSWDRGRNSPLDF
TRBV29-1,13,TRBJ2-1,CSGTSGKPQEQFF
TRBV5-6,14,TRBJ2-1,CASSGARADNKQFF
TRBV12-3/TRBV12-4,16,TRBJ2-1,CASSFSTASGDNEQFF
TRBV12-3/TRBV12-4,14,TRBJ2-3,CASKGTFNTDTQYF
TRBV12-3/TRBV12-4,12,TRBJ2-7,CASCKGVYEQYF
TRBV6-6,14,TRBJ1-6,CASSYPGGPTSLHF
TRBV12-3/TRBV12-4,18,TRBJ2-3,CTSSPPLAGGRSTDTQYF
TRBV11-2,13,TRBJ2-2,CACSLERTGELIF
TRBV6-2/TRBV6-3,22,TRBJ2-1,CASSFLIEACVLAGERINEQFF
TRBV6-1,14,TRBJ1-4,CASCKDMESEKLFF
TRBV10-2,12,TRBJ1-1,CASSQRNTEAFF
TRBV29-1,13,TRBJ1-5,CSVTSGGGQSHHF
TRBV6-1,17,TRBJ2-1,CTSILMRAGTRDNEQFF
TRBV12-3/TRBV12-4,14,TRBJ2-5,CANAQGQSLETQYF
TRBV4-2,11,TRBJ1-1,CTSNPGIEAFF
TRBV28,16,TRBJ2-7,CASKGASTGLSYEQYF
TRBV5-1,16,TRBJ2-1,CASSHLAGPDGDEQFF
TRBV7-8,15,TRBJ2-2,CASILVQQNTGDLFF
TRBV6-2/TRBV6-3,13,TRBJ2-1,CASSYVVYHEQFF
TRBV10-1,19,TRBJ2-2,CANSELLGIGGSNTGELFF
TRBV29-1,13,TRBJ2-1,CSVGLLRGVEQFF
TRBV6-2/TRBV6-3,14,TRBJ2-7,CASSYLGQGYELYF
TRBV6-6,13,TRBJ1-1,CASSTGGTNEALF
TRBV15,12,TRBJ1-1,CATSRDQTEAFF
TRBV11-2,21,TRBJ2-6,CASSMGGDRGISHSGADVLTF
TRBV12-3/TRBV12-4,15,TRBJ2-5,CASSSRTGDQETQYF
TRBV5-6,14,TRBJ2-5,CASNLEASKETQYF
TRBV4-3,18,TRBJ2-1,CVSSQDSRGLGSYNEQFF
TRBV5-1,13,TRBJ1-1,CTSSFGQGTEAFF
TRBV28,15,TRBJ2-5,CVSIKGEGRRETQYF
TRBV28,13,TRBJ1-1,CATLPGQNTEAFF
TRBV11-1,16,TRBJ2-1,CISSPRVPDSYNEQFF
TRBV28,15,TRBJ2-5,CVSSLSLAGAKTQYF
TRBV30,13,TRBJ2-6,CAWGVAGPNVLTF
TRBV6-1,16,TRBJ2-3,CASKKTSAYSTDTQYF
TRBV6-2/TRBV6-3,14,TRBJ2-7,CDGKRLQEGYEQYF
TRBV4-2,17,TRBJ1-2,CASSQEAAQGHNYGYTF
TRBV29-1,15,TRBJ2-5,CSVESQAGRSETQYF
TRBV28,15,TRBJ2-1,CASSNGGSSYNEQFF
TRBV28,15,TRBJ2-7,CARPRNIEGGYGQYF
TRBV7-9,12,TRBJ2-7,CASSQGQREQYF
TRBV14,14,TRBJ2-3,CVSNWVAWTDTQYF
TRBV12-3/TRBV12-4,14,TRBJ2-1,CASSLQGLRNEQFF
TRBV11-2,16,TRBJ1-3,CASCLLQGAGGNTIYF
TRBV6-5,11,NA,CASGSGGEQYF
TRBV2,11,TRBJ2-3,CVSTFEDTQYF
TRBV29-1,15,TRBJ2-6,CSVAWGDSGANLLTF
TRBV19,15,TRBJ1-2,CASSYPGTRGRGYTF
TRBV28,14,TRBJ2-7,CASSSGRGMLERYF